One sample yielded the 16 T cell receptor beta chains listed below, sequenced in a study of technical replicates of blood from a handful of donors. Assay used: immunoSEQ multiplex PCR; TCRdb lists only in-frame clones, some missing. Of some 79,000 clones in the sample, approximately 94% were seen once. Sequencing was carried out using T cells isolated from PBMCs. Every receptor here comes from a human donor in good health.

This clone came up once. The DNA for the CDR3 is TGTGCCAGCAGTTTAATGCAGAACCTGCAAGAGACCCAGTACTTC. It is translated as CASSLMQNLQETQYF. The chain links TRBV6-1 to TRBJ2-5, with D uncertain. The CDR3 covers 15 residues. Germline loops: CDR1 MNHNS, CDR2 SASEGT. With 5 bases removed from V and 2 bases from J, the gap between germline ends came to 15 bases.

The gene calls are TRBV6-1 and TRBJ1-1; D may be TRBD1 (6 bases). V dropped 7 bases and J dropped 6 bases, with 15 bases sitting between them. Germline CDR1 is MNHNS and CDR2 is SASEGT. There are 13 residues in the CDR3. CDR3 bases: TGTGCCAGCACTCTAGACAGGTCACCTGAAGCTTTCTTT. Translation gives CASTLDRSPEAFF.

This rearrangement joins TRBV19 to TRBJ1-5; TRBD1 is a possible D gene (5 bases). The CDR3 runs to 14 residues. CDR1 and CDR2 from the germline V gene are LNHDA and SQIVND (reference sequence). V was clipped by 6 bases and J by 4 bases, with 13 bases between them. CDR3 nucleotide sequence: TGTGCCAGTAGCTTCCAGGGTGGGAATCAGCCCCAGCATTTT. Translating it yields CASSFQGGNQPQHF. The variable domain in full, with the rest retrieved from reference TRBV19 and TRBJ1-5, is DGGITQSPKYLFRKEGQNVTLSCEQNLNHDAMYWYRQDPGQGLRLIYYSQIVNDFQKGDIAEGYSVSREKKESFPLTVTSAQKNPTAFYLCASSFQGGNQPQHFGDGTRLSIL.

The rearrangement links TRBV5-8 to TRBJ2-7; D is possibly TRBD1 (6 bases). Germline V gives CDR1 SGHTS, CDR2 YDEGEE. V dropped 0 bases and J dropped 5 bases, with 12 bases sitting between them. CDR3 length: 14 amino acids. CDR3 DNA: TGTGCCAGCAGCTTGGAAACAGGGCTGAACGAGCAGTACTTC. Encoded protein: CASSLETGLNEQYF.

The chain employs TRBV7-6 and TRBJ1-2, with unresolved D. V gave up 8 bases and J gave up 7 bases, with 5 bases separating them. Germline values: CDR1 SGHVS, CDR2 FNYEAQ. CDR3 length equals 9 residues. The CDR3 coding sequence is TGTGCCAGCGGAGGTGGCTACACCTTC. Translating it yields CASGGGYTF.

The chain is built from TRBV6-1 and TRBJ2-7; 12 positions match TRBD2. Germline values: CDR1 MNHNS, CDR2 SASEGT. J gave up 2 bases and V 3 bases, and 11 bases lay outside the gene matches. The CDR3 totals 18 residues. The CDR3 reads CASSEFSTSGSVAYEQYF. In nucleotides, the CDR3 is TGTGCCAGCAGTGAGTTTTCGACTAGCGGGAGCGTCGCCTACGAGCAGTACTTC.

V is TRBV18 and J is TRBJ1-1, with D possibly being TRBD1 (5 bases). The germline CDR1 and CDR2 sequences are KGHSH and LQKENI. V was shortened by 3 bases and J by 3 bases, with 14 bases between the two germline ends. The CDR3 length is 15 residues. The CDR3 DNA reads TGTGCCAGCTCACCGCAGACAGCCGCCTACACTGAAGCTTTCTTT. This encodes CASSPQTAAYTEAFF. The full variable domain, its missing parts supplied by reference TRBV18 and TRBJ1-1, is NAGVMQNPRHLVRRRGQEARLRCSPMKGHSHVYWYRQLPEEGLKFMVYLQKENIIDESGMPKERFSAEFPKEGPSILRIQQVVRGDSAAYFCASSPQTAAYTEAFFGQGTRLTVV.

V usage is TRBV5-1 and J usage is TRBJ1-2, with D tentatively TRBD1 (5 bases). V was cut by 4 bases and J by 0 bases, with 13 bases left in between. Germline loops: CDR1 SGHRS, CDR2 YFSETQ. CDR3 size: 15 residues. The CDR3 nucleotides are TGCGCCAGCAGCCCGAGACAGCCTACTAACTATGGCTACACCTTC. Residues: CASSPRQPTNYGYTF.

This chain connects TRBV19 to TRBJ2-1; D not resolved. Looked up from germline, CDR1 is LNHDA and CDR2 is SQIVND (reference sequence). The CDR3 contains 15 residues. V lost 10 bases and J 5 bases, leaving 21 bases between the germline ends. The CDR3 spells CATSELELVDNEQFF. In DNA form, the CDR3 reads TGTGCCACGTCCGAATTAGAGCTCGTTGACAATGAGCAGTTCTTC.

There are a few counts of this clone. This rearrangement joins TRBV5-1 to TRBJ1-1, with D maybe TRBD1 (5 bases). The CDR3 sequence is 13 residues long. Germline CDR1 and CDR2: SGHRS and YFSETQ. V shed 0 bases and J shed 7 bases, with 10 bases lying between them. The CDR3 reads CASSLEGLIEAFF. The DNA of the CDR3 is TGCGCCAGCAGCTTGGAGGGGCTGATTGAAGCTTTCTTT.

The chain couples TRBV5-1 to TRBJ1-1; 11 positions match TRBD1. V shed 5 bases, J shed 1 base, and the junction held 10 bases outside the gene matches. Looked up from germline, CDR1 is SGHRS and CDR2 is YFSETQ. The CDR3 length is 17 residues. The CDR3 here is CASSLRDRGDPNTEAFF. CDR3 DNA sequence: TGCGCCAGCAGTCTCCGGGACAGGGGGGATCCGAACACTGAAGCTTTCTTT.

The chain has TRBV28 and TRBJ1-4, with a weak D call TRBD1 (6 bases). The length of the CDR3 is 14 residues. From germline, CDR1 is MDHEN and CDR2 SYDVKM. V was cut by 5 bases and J by 7 bases, with 14 bases left in between. CDR3 region: CASSQTGTSEKLFF. Written as DNA, the CDR3 is TGTGCCAGCAGTCAAACCGGGACAAGTGAAAAACTGTTTTTT.

The V and J genes are TRBV6-1 and TRBJ2-3, with 7 positions matching TRBD1. CDR1 is MNHNS and CDR2 is SASEGT in the germline V gene. The CDR3 is 13 amino acids. V was clipped by 4 bases and J by 4 bases; unmatched bases: 2. CDR3 protein: CASSGQGPDTQYF. The CDR3 nucleotides read TGTGCCAGCAGTGGACAGGGCCCAGATACGCAGTATTTT.

The V gene is TRBV5-8, the J gene TRBJ2-5; 9 nucleotides agree with TRBD2. J was trimmed by 5 bases and V by 4 bases; bases with no gene match: 12. CDR3 length: 16 amino acids. The germline V gene encodes CDR1 SGHTS and CDR2 YDEGEE. The CDR3 DNA is TGTGCCAGCAGCGCCGCGGGGGGGGCGGATGGTGAGACCCAGTACTTC. Its protein is CASSAAGGADGETQYF.

The chain links TRBV5-1 to TRBJ2-7, with TRBD1 matching over 11 bases. The CDR3 spans 16 residues. The V gene's germline CDR1 is SGHRS and CDR2 YFSETQ. The V gene end was trimmed by 4 bases and the J gene end by 5 bases; junction bases not matched to a gene: 11. DNA of the CDR3: TGCGCCAGCAGCATTTTCCGGGACAGGGGGTCGCACGAGCAGTACTTC. Translating it yields CASSIFRDRGSHEQYF.

This clone showed up just once. This chain connects TRBV2 to TRBJ2-3; 8 bases map to TRBD2. Unmatched junction bases numbered 4, after V lost 10 bases and J lost 1 base. Germline V CDR1 and CDR2: SNHLY, FYNNEI. The CDR3 covers 13 residues. CDR3 nucleotide sequence: TGTGCCACCCAAGCGGGGGGCACAGATACGCAGTATTTT. Protein sequence: CATQAGGTDTQYF.